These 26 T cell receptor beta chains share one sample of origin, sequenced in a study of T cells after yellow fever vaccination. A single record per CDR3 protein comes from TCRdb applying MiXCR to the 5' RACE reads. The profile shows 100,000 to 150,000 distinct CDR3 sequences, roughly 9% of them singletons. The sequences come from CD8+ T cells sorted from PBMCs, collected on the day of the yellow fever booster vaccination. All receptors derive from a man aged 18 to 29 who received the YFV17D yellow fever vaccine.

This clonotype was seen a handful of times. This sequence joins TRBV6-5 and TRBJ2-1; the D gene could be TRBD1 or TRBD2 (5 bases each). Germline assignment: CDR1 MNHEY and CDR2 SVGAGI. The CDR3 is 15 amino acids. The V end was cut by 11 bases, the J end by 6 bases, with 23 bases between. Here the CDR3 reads CAANSGPTPGNEQFF. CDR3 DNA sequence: TGTGCCGCGAACTCGGGGCCCACCCCGGGCAATGAGCAGTTCTTC.

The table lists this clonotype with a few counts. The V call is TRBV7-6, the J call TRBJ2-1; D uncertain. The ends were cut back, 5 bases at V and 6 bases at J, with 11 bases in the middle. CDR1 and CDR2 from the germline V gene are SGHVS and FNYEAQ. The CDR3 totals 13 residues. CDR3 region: CASSLTDTNEQFF. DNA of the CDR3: TGTGCCAGCAGCCTCACAGATACCAATGAGCAGTTCTTC.

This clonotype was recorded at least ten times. The chain's CDR3 is CASSQDPLIQETQYF. The DNA of the CDR3 is TGCGCCAGCAGCCAAGATCCCCTGATACAAGAGACCCAGTACTTC. V gene TRBV4-1 combines with J gene TRBJ2-5; D is unclear. CDR3 size: 15 residues. V lost 0 bases to trimming and J lost 2 bases, with 10 bases between them. CDR1 and CDR2 from the germline V gene are MGHRA and YSYEKL.

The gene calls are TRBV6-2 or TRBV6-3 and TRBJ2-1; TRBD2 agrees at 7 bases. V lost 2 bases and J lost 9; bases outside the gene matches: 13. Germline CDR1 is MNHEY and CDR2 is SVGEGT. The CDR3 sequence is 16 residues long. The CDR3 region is CASSYEAGSGDPEQFF. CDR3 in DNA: TGTGCCAGCAGTTACGAGGCAGGGAGCGGGGATCCTGAGCAGTTCTTC.

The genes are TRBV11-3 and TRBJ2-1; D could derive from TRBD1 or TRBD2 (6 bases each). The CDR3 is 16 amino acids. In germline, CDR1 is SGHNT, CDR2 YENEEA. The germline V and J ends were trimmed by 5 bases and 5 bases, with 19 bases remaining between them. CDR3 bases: TGTGCCAGCAGCAGATCTCCGGGGGCGCAAAACAATGAGCAGTTCTTC. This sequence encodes CASSRSPGAQNNEQFF.

The CDR3 DNA reads as TGTGCCAGCAGTGCCCTCTGGGGGGGTGGCACTGAAGCTTTCTTT. Its translation: CASSALWGGGTEAFF. This chain connects TRBV6-1 to TRBJ1-1; possibly TRBD1 for D (5 bases). V was clipped by 4 bases and J by 4 bases, with 16 bases between them. Germline-derived CDR1 and CDR2 are MNHNS and SASEGT. CDR3 length: 15 amino acids.

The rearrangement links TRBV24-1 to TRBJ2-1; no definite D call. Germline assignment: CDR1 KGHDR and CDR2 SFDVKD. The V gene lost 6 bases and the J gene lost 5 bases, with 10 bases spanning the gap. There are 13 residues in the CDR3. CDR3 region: CATSSDGHNEQFF. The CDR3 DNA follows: TGTGCCACCAGTTCTGACGGCCACAATGAGCAGTTCTTC.

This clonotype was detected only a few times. CDR3 bases: TGCAGTGCTAGAGAAGGAGGGTCCTACGAGCAGTACTTC. The encoded protein is CSAREGGSYEQYF. The chain is built from TRBV20-1 and TRBJ2-7; D is possibly TRBD2 (6 bases). The CDR3 spans 13 residues. Germline V gives CDR1 DFQATT, CDR2 SNEGSKA (reference sequence). Trimming shortened V by 0 bases and J by 1 base, and 7 bases separated the two germline ends.

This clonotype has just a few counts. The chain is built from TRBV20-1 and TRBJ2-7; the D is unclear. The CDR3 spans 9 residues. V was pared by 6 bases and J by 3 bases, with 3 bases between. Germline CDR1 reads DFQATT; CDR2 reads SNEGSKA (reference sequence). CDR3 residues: CSAYYEQYV. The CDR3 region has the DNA TGCAGTGCCTACTACGAGCAGTACGTC.

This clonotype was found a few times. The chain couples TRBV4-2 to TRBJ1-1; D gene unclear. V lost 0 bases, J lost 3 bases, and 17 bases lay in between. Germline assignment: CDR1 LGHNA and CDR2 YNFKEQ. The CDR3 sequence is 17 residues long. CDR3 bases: TGTGCCAGCAGCCAAGATTTTTTTGGAGGAGATGACACTGAAGCTTTCTTT. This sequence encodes CASSQDFFGGDDTEAFF.

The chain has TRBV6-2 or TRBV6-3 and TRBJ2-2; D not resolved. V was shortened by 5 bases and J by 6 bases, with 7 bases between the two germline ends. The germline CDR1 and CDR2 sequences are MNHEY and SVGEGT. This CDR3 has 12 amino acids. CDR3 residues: CASSPAAGELFF. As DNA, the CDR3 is TGTGCCAGCAGTCCCGCTGCCGGGGAGCTGTTTTTT.

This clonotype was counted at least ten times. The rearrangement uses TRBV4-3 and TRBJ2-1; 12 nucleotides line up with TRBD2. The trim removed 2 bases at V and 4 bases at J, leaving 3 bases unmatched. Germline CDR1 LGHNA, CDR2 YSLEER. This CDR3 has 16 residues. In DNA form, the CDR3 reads TGCGCCAGCAGCCAACTAGCGGGGGGGAATTACAATGAGCAGTTCTTC. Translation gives CASSQLAGGNYNEQFF.

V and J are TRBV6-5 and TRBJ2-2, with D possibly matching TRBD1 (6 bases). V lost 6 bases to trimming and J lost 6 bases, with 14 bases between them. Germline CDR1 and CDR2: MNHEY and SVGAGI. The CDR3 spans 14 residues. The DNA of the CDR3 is TGTGCCAGCAGCCGGGTTACAGGGTCCGGGGAGCTGTTTTTT. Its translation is CASSRVTGSGELFF.

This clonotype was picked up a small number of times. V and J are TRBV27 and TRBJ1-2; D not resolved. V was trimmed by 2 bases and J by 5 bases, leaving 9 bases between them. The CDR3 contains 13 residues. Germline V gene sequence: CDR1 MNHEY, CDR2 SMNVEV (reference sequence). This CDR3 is CASSLTGGYGYTF. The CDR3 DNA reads TGTGCCAGCAGTTTAACCGGAGGTTATGGCTACACCTTC.

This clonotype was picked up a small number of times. The CDR3 nucleotides read TGCGCCAGCAGCTATGGATTCAATGAGCAGTTCTTC. This sequence encodes CASSYGFNEQFF. This chain uses TRBV4-3 with TRBJ2-1; no clear D. Germline V CDR1 and CDR2: LGHNA, YSLEER. The CDR3 contains 12 residues. Trimming left V 5 bases short and J 6 bases short, with 8 bases between.

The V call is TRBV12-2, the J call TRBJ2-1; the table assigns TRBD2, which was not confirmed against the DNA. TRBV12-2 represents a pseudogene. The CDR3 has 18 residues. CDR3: CASRFALVGLAVHNEQFF. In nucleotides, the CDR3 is TGTGCAAGTCGCTTTGCTCTAGTAGGGCTAGCGGTTCACAATGAGCAGTTCTTC.

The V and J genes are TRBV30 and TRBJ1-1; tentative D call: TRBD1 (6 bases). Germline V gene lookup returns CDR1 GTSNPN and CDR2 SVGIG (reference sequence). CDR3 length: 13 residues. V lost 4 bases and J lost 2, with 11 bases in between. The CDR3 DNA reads TGTGCCTGGAACACAGGGACCAACACTGAAGCTTTCTTT. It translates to CAWNTGTNTEAFF.

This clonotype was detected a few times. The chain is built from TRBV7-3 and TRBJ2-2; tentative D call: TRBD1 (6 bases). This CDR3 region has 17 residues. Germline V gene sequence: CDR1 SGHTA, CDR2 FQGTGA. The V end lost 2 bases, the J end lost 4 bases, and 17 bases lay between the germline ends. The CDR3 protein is CASSLGLAGDVTGELFF. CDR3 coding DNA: TGTGCCAGCAGCTTAGGGTTGGCAGGGGATGTCACCGGGGAGCTGTTTTTT.

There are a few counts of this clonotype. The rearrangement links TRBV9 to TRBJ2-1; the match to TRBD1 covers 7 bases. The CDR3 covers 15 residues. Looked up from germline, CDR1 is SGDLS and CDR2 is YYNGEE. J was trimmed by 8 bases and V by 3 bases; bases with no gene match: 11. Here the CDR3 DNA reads TGTGCCAGCAGCGAAGGGGGCGCCTGGATTTATGAGCAGTTCTTC. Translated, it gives CASSEGGAWIYEQFF.

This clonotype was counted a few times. The CDR3 protein is CASSSLRGEEAFF. CDR3 coding DNA: TGCGCCAGCAGCTCGTTGAGGGGCGAAGAAGCTTTCTTT. The chain carries TRBV5-1 and TRBJ1-1; D might be TRBD1 (5 bases). This CDR3 is 13 amino acids long. With 3 bases removed from V and 8 bases from J, the gap between germline ends came to 14 bases. In germline, CDR1 is SGHRS, CDR2 YFSETQ.

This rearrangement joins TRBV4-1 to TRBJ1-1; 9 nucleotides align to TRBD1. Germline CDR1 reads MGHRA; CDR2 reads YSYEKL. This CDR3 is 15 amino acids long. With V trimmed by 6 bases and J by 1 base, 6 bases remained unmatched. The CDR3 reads CASRDRGVSNTEAFF. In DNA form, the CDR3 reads TGCGCCAGCAGGGACAGGGGTGTTTCGAACACTGAAGCTTTCTTT.

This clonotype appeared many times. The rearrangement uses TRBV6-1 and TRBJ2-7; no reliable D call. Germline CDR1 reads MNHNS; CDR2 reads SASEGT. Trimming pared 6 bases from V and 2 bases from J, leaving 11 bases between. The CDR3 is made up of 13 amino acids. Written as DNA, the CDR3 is TGTGCCAGCAGAGACCTAGGCACCTACGAGCAGTACGTC. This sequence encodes CASRDLGTYEQYV.

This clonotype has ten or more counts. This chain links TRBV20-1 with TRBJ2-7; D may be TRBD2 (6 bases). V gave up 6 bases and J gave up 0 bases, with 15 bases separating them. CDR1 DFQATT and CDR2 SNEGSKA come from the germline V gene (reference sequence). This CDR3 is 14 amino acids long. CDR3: CSAASGLSSYEQYF. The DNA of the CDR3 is TGCAGTGCCGCAAGCGGGTTAAGCTCCTACGAGCAGTACTTC.

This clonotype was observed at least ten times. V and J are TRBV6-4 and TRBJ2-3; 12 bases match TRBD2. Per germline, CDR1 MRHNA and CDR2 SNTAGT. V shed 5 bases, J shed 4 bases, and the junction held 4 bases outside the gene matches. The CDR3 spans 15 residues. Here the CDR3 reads CASSSGLAGSDTQYF. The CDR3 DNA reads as TGTGCCAGCAGTTCAGGACTAGCGGGGTCAGATACGCAGTATTTT.

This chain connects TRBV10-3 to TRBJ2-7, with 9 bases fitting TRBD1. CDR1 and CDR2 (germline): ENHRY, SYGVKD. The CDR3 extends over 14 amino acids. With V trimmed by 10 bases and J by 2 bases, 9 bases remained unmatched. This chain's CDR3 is CATLRQGDTYEQYF. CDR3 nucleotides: TGTGCCACCCTTAGACAGGGGGATACCTACGAGCAGTACTTC.

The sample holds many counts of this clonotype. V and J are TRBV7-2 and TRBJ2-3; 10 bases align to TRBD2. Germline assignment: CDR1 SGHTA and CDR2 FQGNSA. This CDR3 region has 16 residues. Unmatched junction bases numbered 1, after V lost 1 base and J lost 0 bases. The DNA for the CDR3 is TGTGCCAGCAGCTTAGTAGCGGGGGGTAGCACAGATACGCAGTATTTT. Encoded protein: CASSLVAGGSTDTQYF. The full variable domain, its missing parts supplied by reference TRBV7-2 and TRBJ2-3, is GAGVSQSPSNKVTEKGKDVELRCDPISGHTALYWYRQSLGQGLEFLIYFQGNSAPDKSGLPSDRFSAERTGGSVSTLTIQRTQQEDSAVYLCASSLVAGGSTDTQYFGPGTRLTVL.